The TCR beta chain under discussion was sequenced for a study of monozygotic twins with inflammatory bowel disease. For every TCR library, about 4,000 ng of total RNA was used. TCRdb reanalyzed the 5' RACE reads, giving one entry per CDR3 protein sequence and no DNA. Here the sample table reports 150,000 to 200,000 distinct CDR3 sequences. The CDR3 covers 14 residues. Per the germline V gene, CDR1 is DFQATT and CDR2 is SNEGSKA (reference sequence). Overall study results and limits: Concordant and discordant twins showed no difference in repertoire similarity, possibly from limited power. With others, IBD patients shared fewer clonotypes than healthy twins did, especially with disease activity.

Worth noting for this clonotype: Antigen specificity is unknown.

The rearrangement uses TRBV20-1 and TRBJ2-4. The sample consisted of blood. The TCR was taken from a human donor with ulcerative colitis or Crohn's disease, or a healthy co-twin of an affected twin (not recorded which). CDR3 region: CSAQLTVAKNIQYF.